These 4 T cell receptor beta chains came from one sample sequenced in a study of blood T cells in healthy people across ages. Primers used in a second PCR of roughly 7 to 12 cycles were a sample-barcoded 5' primer and a J-beta primer mix. TCRdb re-derived calls from the 5' RACE reads in MiXCR, one entry per CDR3 protein. The table has about a million distinct CDR3 sequences, less than 45% seen once. The sequenced sample was blood. The receptor source for this set is a man aged 18 to 29 in good health.

About this clonotype itself: One junction end disagrees with the germline gene, perhaps due to a read error. This chain links TRBV20-1 with TRBJ1-2, with 9 nucleotides matching TRBD1. CDR3 size: 14 residues. Germline V gene lookup returns CDR1 DFQATT and CDR2 SNEGSKA (reference sequence). The CDR3 reads CSARDGTGLRGYTF. In DNA, the CDR3 is TGTAGTGCTAGAGACGGGACAGGGTTGAGAGGCTACACCTTC.

This rearrangement joins TRBV9 to TRBJ1-1, with D tentatively TRBD1 (6 bases). V was cut by 4 bases and J by 1 base, with 17 bases left in between. Per the germline V gene, CDR1 is SGDLS and CDR2 is YYNGEE. This CDR3 is built from 16 residues. For the CDR3, the DNA is TGTGCCAGCAGCTTCAACCCGCTGACAGGGAACACTGAAGCTTTCTTT. Its translation is CASSFNPLTGNTEAFF.

The V and J genes are TRBV7-9 and TRBJ2-6; no firm D call. The CDR3 consists of 17 residues. The germline gives CDR1 SEHNR, CDR2 FQNEAQ (reference sequence). The V gene lost 1 base and the J gene lost 0 bases, with 10 bases spanning the gap. CDR3 sequence reads: CASSLGGSSSGANVLTF. The CDR3 DNA reads as TGTGCCAGCAGCTTAGGGGGATCCTCCTCTGGGGCCAACGTCCTGACTTTC.

Points on this clonotype: A much bigger clone sits one base away, suggesting this may be a read error. The V call is TRBV12-3 or TRBV12-4, the J call TRBJ1-2, with TRBD1 as a possible D gene (5 bases). The CDR3 totals 16 residues. The chain's CDR3 is CVSSLSSSRVNYGYTF. In DNA form, the CDR3 reads TGTGTCAGCAGTCTTAGCTCCTCCAGGGTAAACTATGGCTACACCTTC.